The 22 T cell receptor beta chains given below trace back to one sample, sequenced in a study of graft-versus-host responses after intestinal transplantation. Clones were read by immunoSEQ multiplex PCR, and TCRdb kept only the in-frame ones, dropping some. The sample lists roughly 50,000 clones, about 89% seen once, with around 5.1% in the top ten. Material: PBMCs, obtained 650 to 670 days after intestinal transplant. These receptors were collected from a human patient who received an intestinal transplant, so some T cells may come from the graft donor.

This clone was seen only once. The rearrangement joins TRBV7-2 to TRBJ2-1, with 15 nucleotides matching TRBD2. The CDR3 consists of 19 residues. CDR1 is SGHTA and CDR2 is FQGNSA in the germline V gene. With 5 bases clipped from V and 0 bases from J, the junction kept 8 bases outside the gene matches. The CDR3 DNA sequence: TGTGCCAGCAGCATACGGACTAGCGGGGGGGATAGCTCCTACAATGAGCAGTTCTTC. Translation gives CASSIRTSGGDSSYNEQFF.

J is TRBJ1-3 and V is TRBV19; D remains unclear. Germline CDR1 and CDR2: LNHDA and SQIVND (reference sequence). V was clipped by 10 bases and J by 0 bases, with 13 bases between them. The CDR3 consists of 14 residues. The CDR3 nucleotides are TGTGCCACGAAGACGGTTAGCTCTGGAAACACCATATATTTT. Amino acid sequence: CATKTVSSGNTIYF. The full variable domain, completed using reference TRBV19 and TRBJ1-3, is DGGITQSPKYLFRKEGQNVTLSCEQNLNHDAMYWYRQDPGQGLRLIYYSQIVNDFQKGDIAEGYSVSREKKESFPLTVTSAQKNPTAFYLCATKTVSSGNTIYFGEGSWLTVV.

The V gene is TRBV10-3, the J gene TRBJ1-2, with 10 nucleotides matching TRBD1. V lost 0 bases to trimming and J lost 4 bases; unmatched junction nucleotides: 5. Germline CDR1 ENHRY, CDR2 SYGVKD. The CDR3 loop spans 16 amino acids. CDR3 in amino acids: CAISESVDRGGYGYTF. The CDR3 nucleotides are TGTGCCATCAGTGAGTCGGTGGACAGGGGGGGCTATGGCTACACCTTC.

This clone was recorded only once. The chain couples TRBV6-5 to TRBJ1-3; D remains unclear. Germline-derived CDR1 and CDR2 are MNHEY and SVGAGI. The CDR3 extends over 11 amino acids. Between the trimmed V and J ends, which lost 8 bases and 4 bases, there was a span of 6 bases. The CDR3 loop reads CASGRGNTIYF. CDR3 nucleotides: TGTGCCAGCGGAAGGGGAAACACCATATATTTT.

The chain combines TRBV27 with TRBJ2-5, with D unclear. Per the germline V gene, CDR1 is MNHEY and CDR2 is SMNVEV (reference sequence). This CDR3 comprises 13 residues. Trimming took 1 base from V and 1 from J, leaving 4 bases between them. CDR3 DNA sequence: TGTGCCAGCAGTTTATGGGCCCAAGAGACCCAGTACTTC. It encodes CASSLWAQETQYF.

The CDR3 here is CASSYRGTEEQYF. The CDR3 bases are TGTGCCAGCAGTTACAGGGGAACAGAGGAGCAGTACTTC. The genes are TRBV6-5 and TRBJ2-7; possible D gene TRBD1, 5 bases. V was shortened by 2 bases and J by 7 bases, with 12 bases between the two germline ends. Germline V gene data show CDR1 as MNHEY and CDR2 as SVGAGI. The CDR3 totals 13 residues.

This chain uses TRBV12-5 with TRBJ1-5; D not resolved. Germline CDR1 LGHNT, CDR2 FRNRAP. The CDR3 is 11 residues long. Deletions cut 3 bases from V and 4 bases from J, with 1 base between. Written as DNA, the CDR3 is TGTGCTAGTGGTTTAAATCAGCCCCAGCATTTT. The encoded protein is CASGLNQPQHF.

CDR3 in DNA: TGCGCCAGCAGCCGGAACCCCCTACAGCCCCAGCATTTT. Translating gives CASSRNPLQPQHF. The gene calls are TRBV4-1 and TRBJ1-5; no reliable D call. This CDR3 is 13 amino acids long. Deletions cut 4 bases from V and 7 bases from J, with 11 bases between. Germline V lookup: CDR1 MGHRA, CDR2 YSYEKL.

V and J are TRBV5-1 and TRBJ1-1, with 10 nucleotides matching TRBD1. The V and J ends lost 5 bases and 1 base, in that order; junction bases with no gene match: 5. This CDR3 is 15 amino acids long. Germline V CDR1 and CDR2: SGHRS, YFSETQ. CDR3 protein: CASSPRQGANTEAFF. DNA for the CDR3: TGCGCCAGCAGTCCTCGACAGGGGGCGAACACTGAAGCTTTCTTT.

This chain uses TRBV6-1 with TRBJ2-7; D is undetermined. From germline, CDR1 is MNHNS and CDR2 SASEGT. This CDR3 is built from 8 residues. The CDR3 DNA sequence: TGTGTCGCGTACGAGCAGTACTTC. Its protein product is CVAYEQYF.

This clone appeared a single time. The chain uses TRBV6-1 and TRBJ1-6, with a weak D call TRBD1 (5 bases). Germline lookup yields CDR1 MNHNS and CDR2 SASEGT. This CDR3 comprises 13 residues. Trimming left V 7 bases short and J 10 bases short, with 14 bases between. In nucleotides, the CDR3 is TGTGCCAGCAAGCGGGGACGGGACTCACCCCTCCACTTT. Translated, it gives CASKRGRDSPLHF.

The rearrangement joins TRBV5-4 to TRBJ1-2; 7 bases line up with TRBD1. The ends lost 1 base at V and 3 bases at J; junction bases unmatched: 0. The germline V gene encodes CDR1 SGHNT and CDR2 YYREEE (reference sequence). There are 13 residues in the CDR3. The CDR3 spells CASSLTGDYGYTF. CDR3 DNA: TGTGCCAGCAGCTTGACAGGGGACTATGGCTACACCTTC.

This clone was seen just once. The chain couples TRBV4-1 to TRBJ2-7, with 11 bases fitting TRBD2. The V and J ends lost 2 bases and 5 bases, in that order; junction bases with no gene match: 17. Per the germline V gene, CDR1 is MGHRA and CDR2 is YSYEKL. This CDR3 contains 19 residues. For the CDR3, the DNA is TGCGCCAGCAGCCAATGGACCGGGTTGATAGCGGGGGGGCCAAACGAGCAGTACTTC. Its protein product is CASSQWTGLIAGGPNEQYF.

The genes are TRBV2 and TRBJ2-2; TRBD1 matches at 7 bases. The CDR3 sequence is 12 residues long. Looked up from germline, CDR1 is SNHLY and CDR2 is FYNNEI. J gave up 6 bases and V 11 bases, and 6 bases lay outside the gene matches. CDR3 loop: CAGRQGSGELFF. The CDR3 DNA reads as TGTGCCGGCCGACAGGGATCCGGGGAGCTGTTTTTT. The variable domain in full, with the rest retrieved from reference TRBV2 and TRBJ2-2, is EPEVTQTPSHQVTQMGQEVILRCVPISNHLYFYWYRQILGQKVEFLVSFYNNEISEKSEIFDDQFSVERPDGSNFTLKIRSTKLEDSAMYFCAGRQGSGELFFGEGSRLTVL.

The V call is TRBV4-2, the J call TRBJ2-7, with D possibly TRBD2 on 5 matching bases. V lost 0 bases and J 3 bases, leaving 18 bases between the germline ends. Germline loops: CDR1 LGHNA, CDR2 YNFKEQ. The CDR3 is 17 residues long. The CDR3 sequence is CASSQDGVAGPIYEQYF. For the CDR3, the DNA is TGTGCCAGCAGCCAAGATGGGGTGGCGGGCCCCATCTACGAGCAGTACTTC.

This chain links TRBV29-1 with TRBJ1-1, with 7 bases that match TRBD1. With 7 bases clipped from V and 8 bases from J, the junction kept 13 bases outside the gene matches. CDR3 size: 13 residues. CDR1 SQVTM and CDR2 ANQGSEA come from the germline V gene. CDR3 region: CSAGTDKKLEAFF. CDR3 DNA: TGCAGCGCTGGGACAGACAAAAAACTAGAAGCTTTCTTT.

The gene calls are TRBV14 and TRBJ1-3; 7 bases map to TRBD1. The germline gives CDR1 SGHDN, CDR2 FVKESK. Trimming took 4 bases from V and 4 from J; bases not matched to a gene: 7. The CDR3 covers 15 residues. The CDR3 region has the DNA TGTGCCAGCAGCCCGATTACAGGGGACGGAAACACCATATATTTT. Translated: CASSPITGDGNTIYF.

This chain links TRBV30 with TRBJ2-5, with 12 bases that match TRBD1. V lost 0 bases and J lost 4; bases outside the gene matches: 6. This CDR3 comprises 16 residues. CDR1 is GTSNPN, CDR2 SVGIG, per germline (reference sequence). The CDR3 DNA reads as TGTGCCTGGAGTGTACCTGGGACAGGGGGCCGAGAGACCCAGTACTTC. This codes for CAWSVPGTGGRETQYF.

This rearrangement joins TRBV6-6 to TRBJ2-5; the match to TRBD2 covers 7 bases. This CDR3 contains 15 residues. Trimming cost V 6 bases and J 3 bases; bases outside gene matches: 10. Germline V CDR1 and CDR2: MNHNY, SVGAGI (reference sequence). This chain's CDR3 is CASRFLARGEETQYF. The DNA of the CDR3 is TGTGCCAGCAGATTCCTGGCCCGGGGGGAAGAGACCCAGTACTTC.

The V gene is TRBV18, the J gene TRBJ1-4; D is possibly TRBD1 (5 bases). Germline V lookup: CDR1 KGHSH, CDR2 LQKENI. V was pared by 2 bases and J by 2 bases, with 12 bases between. The CDR3 is 16 amino acids. In DNA form, the CDR3 reads TGTGCCAGCTCACCATTCTGGGAGGGGACTAATGAAAAACTGTTTTTT. It yields the protein CASSPFWEGTNEKLFF.

This sequence joins TRBV18 and TRBJ1-1, with D maybe TRBD1 (6 bases). The CDR3 contains 13 residues. The ends were cut back, 2 bases at V and 8 bases at J, with 12 bases in the middle. Germline V gene lookup returns CDR1 KGHSH and CDR2 LQKENI. The CDR3 loop reads CASSPLAGVEAFF. DNA of the CDR3: TGTGCCAGCTCACCATTAGCAGGGGTAGAAGCTTTCTTT. The full variable domain, its missing parts supplied by reference TRBV18 and TRBJ1-1, is NAGVMQNPRHLVRRRGQEARLRCSPMKGHSHVYWYRQLPEEGLKFMVYLQKENIIDESGMPKERFSAEFPKEGPSILRIQQVVRGDSAAYFCASSPLAGVEAFFGQGTRLTVV.

The chain couples TRBV7-9 to TRBJ2-3; a weak D match, TRBD2 (6 bases). Germline assignment: CDR1 SEHNR and CDR2 FQNEAQ (reference sequence). Deletions cut 6 bases from V and 0 bases from J, with 16 bases between. There are 16 residues in the CDR3. The CDR3 DNA follows: TGTGCCAGCAGTTGGGGGGTTGTTTTTAGCACAGATACGCAGTATTTT. Translated: CASSWGVVFSTDTQYF.